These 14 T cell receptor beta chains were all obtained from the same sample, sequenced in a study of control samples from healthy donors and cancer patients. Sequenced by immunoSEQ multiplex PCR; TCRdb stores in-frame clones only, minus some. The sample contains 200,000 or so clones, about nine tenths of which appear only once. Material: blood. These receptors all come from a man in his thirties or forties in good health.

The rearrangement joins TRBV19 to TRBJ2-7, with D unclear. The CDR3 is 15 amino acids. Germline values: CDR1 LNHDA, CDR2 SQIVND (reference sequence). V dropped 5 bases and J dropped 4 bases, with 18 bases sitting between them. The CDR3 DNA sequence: TGTGCCAGTAGTCCCCCCGGGCATGGATCGTACGAGCAGTACTTC. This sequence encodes CASSPPGHGSYEQYF.

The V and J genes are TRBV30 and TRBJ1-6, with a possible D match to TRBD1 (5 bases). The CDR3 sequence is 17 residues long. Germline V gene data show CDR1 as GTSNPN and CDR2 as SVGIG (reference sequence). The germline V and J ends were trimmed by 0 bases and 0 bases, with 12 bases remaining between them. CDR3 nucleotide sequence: TGTGCCTGGAGTGTGGGCCAGGGAGGCTCCTATAATTCACCCCTCCACTTT. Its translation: CAWSVGQGGSYNSPLHF.

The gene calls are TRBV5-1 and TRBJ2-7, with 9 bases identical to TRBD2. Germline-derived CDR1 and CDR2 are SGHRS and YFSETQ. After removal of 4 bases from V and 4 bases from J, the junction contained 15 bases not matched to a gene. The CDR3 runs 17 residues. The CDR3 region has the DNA TGCGCCAGCAGCGGGGGCAAAAGGGTAGCGGGGGCTTACGAGCAGTACTTC. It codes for CASSGGKRVAGAYEQYF.

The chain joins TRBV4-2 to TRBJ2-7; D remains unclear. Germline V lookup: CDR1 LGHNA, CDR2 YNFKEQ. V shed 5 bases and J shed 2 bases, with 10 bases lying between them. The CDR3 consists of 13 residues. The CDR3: CASSDRQAYEQYF. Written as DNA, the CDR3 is TGTGCCAGCAGCGACCGGCAGGCCTACGAGCAGTACTTC.

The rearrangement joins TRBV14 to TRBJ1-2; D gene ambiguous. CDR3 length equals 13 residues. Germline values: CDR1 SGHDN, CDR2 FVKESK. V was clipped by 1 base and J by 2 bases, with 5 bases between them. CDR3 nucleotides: TGTGCCAGCAGCCAAGTGCGGAACTATGGCTACACCTTC. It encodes CASSQVRNYGYTF.

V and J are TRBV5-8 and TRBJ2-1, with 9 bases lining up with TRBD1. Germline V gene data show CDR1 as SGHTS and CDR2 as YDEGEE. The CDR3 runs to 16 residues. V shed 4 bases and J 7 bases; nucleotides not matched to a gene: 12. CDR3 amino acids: CASSPGPGTGRNEQFF. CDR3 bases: TGTGCCAGCAGCCCAGGCCCCGGGACAGGGCGTAATGAGCAGTTCTTC.

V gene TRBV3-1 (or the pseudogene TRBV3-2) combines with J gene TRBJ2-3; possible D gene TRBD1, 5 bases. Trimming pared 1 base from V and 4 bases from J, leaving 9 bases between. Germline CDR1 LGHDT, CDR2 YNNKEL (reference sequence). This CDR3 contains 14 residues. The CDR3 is CASSQAGSADTQYF. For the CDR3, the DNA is TGTGCCAGCAGCCAAGCAGGGTCAGCAGATACGCAGTATTTT.

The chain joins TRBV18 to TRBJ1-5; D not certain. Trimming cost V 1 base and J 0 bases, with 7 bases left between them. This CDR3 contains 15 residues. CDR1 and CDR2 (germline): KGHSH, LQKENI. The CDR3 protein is CASSPQSVSNQPQHF. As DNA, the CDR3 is TGTGCCAGCTCACCACAATCCGTTAGCAATCAGCCCCAGCATTTT.

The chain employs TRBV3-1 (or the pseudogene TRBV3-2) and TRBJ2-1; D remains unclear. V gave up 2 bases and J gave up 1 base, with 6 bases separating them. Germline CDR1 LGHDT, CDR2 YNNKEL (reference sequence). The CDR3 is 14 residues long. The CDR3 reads CASSQPGSYNEQFF. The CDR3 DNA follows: TGTGCCAGCAGCCAACCCGGTTCCTACAATGAGCAGTTCTTC.

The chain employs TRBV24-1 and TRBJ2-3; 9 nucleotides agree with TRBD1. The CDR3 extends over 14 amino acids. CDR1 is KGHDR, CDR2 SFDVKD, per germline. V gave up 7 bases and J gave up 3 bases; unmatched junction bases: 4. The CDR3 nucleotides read TGTGCCACCAGGGGGACAGGGAAAACAGATACGCAGTATTTT. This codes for CATRGTGKTDTQYF.

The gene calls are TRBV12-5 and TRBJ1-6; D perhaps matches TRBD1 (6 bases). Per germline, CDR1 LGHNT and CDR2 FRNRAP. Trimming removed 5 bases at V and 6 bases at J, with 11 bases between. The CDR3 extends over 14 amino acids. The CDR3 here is CASGPQGSNSPLHF. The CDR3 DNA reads TGTGCTAGTGGTCCCCAGGGGAGTAATTCACCCCTCCACTTT.

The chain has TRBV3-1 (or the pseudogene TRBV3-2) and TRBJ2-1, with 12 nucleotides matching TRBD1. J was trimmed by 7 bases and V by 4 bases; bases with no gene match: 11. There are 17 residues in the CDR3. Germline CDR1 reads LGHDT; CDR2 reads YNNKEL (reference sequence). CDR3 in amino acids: CASSLHGGTGGANEQFF. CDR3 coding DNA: TGTGCCAGCAGCCTCCACGGAGGGACAGGGGGCGCAAATGAGCAGTTCTTC.

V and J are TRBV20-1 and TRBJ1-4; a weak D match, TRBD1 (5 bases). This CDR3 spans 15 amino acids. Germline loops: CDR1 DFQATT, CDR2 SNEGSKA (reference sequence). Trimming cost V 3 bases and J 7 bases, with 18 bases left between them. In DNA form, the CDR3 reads TGCAGTGCTAGTCGGGGACCTTCCGGAGGTGAAAAACTGTTTTTT. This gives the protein CSASRGPSGGEKLFF.

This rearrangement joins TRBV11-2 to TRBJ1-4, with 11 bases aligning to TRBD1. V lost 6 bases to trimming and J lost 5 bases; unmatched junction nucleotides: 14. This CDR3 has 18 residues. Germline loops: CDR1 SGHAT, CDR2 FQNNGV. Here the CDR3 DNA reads TGTGCCAGCAGTATACCGGGACAGGGGGATCGGAGGAATGAAAAACTGTTTTTT. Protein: CASSIPGQGDRRNEKLFF.